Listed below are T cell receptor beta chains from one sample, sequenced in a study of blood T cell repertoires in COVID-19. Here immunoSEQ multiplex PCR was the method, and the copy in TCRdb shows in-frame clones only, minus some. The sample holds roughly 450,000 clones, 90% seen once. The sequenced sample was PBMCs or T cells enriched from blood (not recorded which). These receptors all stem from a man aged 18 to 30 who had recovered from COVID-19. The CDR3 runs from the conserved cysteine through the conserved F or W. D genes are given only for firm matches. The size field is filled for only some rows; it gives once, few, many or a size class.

CDR3 DNA: TGTGCCACTCGAGACCTTTCGTGGGGCTCGCACACCGGGGAGCTGTTTTTT; CDR3 protein: CATRDLSWGSHTGELFF; clone size: NA; V gene: TRBV19; J gene: TRBJ2-2; D gene: NA
CDR3 DNA: TGTGCCAGCAGACCGGCGGGCGTCGTAGGCGGAAACACCATATATTTT; CDR3 protein: CASRPAGVVGGNTIYF; clone size: NA; V gene: TRBV27; J gene: TRBJ1-3; D gene: NA
CDR3 DNA: TGTGCCAGCAGTCCAGTTAGCAATCAGCCCCAGCATTTT; CDR3 protein: CASSPVSNQPQHF; clone size: NA; V gene: TRBV28; J gene: TRBJ1-5; D gene: NA
CDR3 DNA: TGTGCCAGCAGCCCATCCTACGAGCAGTACTTC; CDR3 protein: CASSPSYEQYF; clone size: NA; V gene: TRBV14; J gene: TRBJ2-7; D gene: NA
CDR3 DNA: TGTGCCAGCTCACTTGACAGGGGGGCATACAATGAGCAGTTCTTC; CDR3 protein: CASSLDRGAYNEQFF; clone size: NA; V gene: TRBV18; J gene: TRBJ2-1; D gene: TRBD1
CDR3 DNA: TGCGCCAGCAGCTTGATAACGGGAGAAGATACGCAGTATTTT; CDR3 protein: CASSLITGEDTQYF; clone size: NA; V gene: TRBV5-1; J gene: TRBJ2-3; D gene: NA
CDR3 DNA: TGTGCCAGCAGTCGGACAGGGGATCCCTACGAGCAGTACTTC; CDR3 protein: CASSRTGDPYEQYF; clone size: NA; V gene: TRBV7-9; J gene: TRBJ2-7; D gene: TRBD1
CDR3 DNA: TGTGCCAGCTCACAGCAGGGATCCCCCGTGTCCGCCTACGAGCAGTACTTC; CDR3 protein: CASSQQGSPVSAYEQYF; clone size: NA; V gene: TRBV18; J gene: TRBJ2-7; D gene: NA
CDR3 DNA: TGCGCCAGCAGCCGCGAACAGGGGAATGAAGCTTTCTTT; CDR3 protein: CASSREQGNEAFF; clone size: NA; V gene: TRBV4-1; J gene: TRBJ1-1; D gene: TRBD1
CDR3 DNA: TGTGCCAGCAGCGTAGGGGGCGCAGCCAGGGTGGGGTCACCCCTCCACTTT; CDR3 protein: CASSVGGAARVGSPLHF; clone size: NA; V gene: TRBV9; J gene: TRBJ1-6; D gene: NA
CDR3 DNA: TGTGCCAGCAGTGAAGTTCGGGCAGGGGGAGAAGCTTTCTTT; CDR3 protein: CASSEVRAGGEAFF; clone size: NA; V gene: TRBV25-1; J gene: TRBJ1-1; D gene: TRBD1
CDR3 DNA: TGTGCCAGCTCCGGTGTTAATGGCAATGAGCAGTTCTTC; CDR3 protein: CASSGVNGNEQFF; clone size: NA; V gene: TRBV28; J gene: TRBJ2-1; D gene: NA
CDR3 DNA: TGTGCCAGTAGTTTCTTGGGGGGAAACACTGAAGCTTTCTTT; CDR3 protein: CASSFLGGNTEAFF; clone size: NA; V gene: TRBV19; J gene: TRBJ1-1; D gene: NA
CDR3 DNA: TGTGCCAGTAGTTCCGTAGTAAACTATGGCTACACCTTC; CDR3 protein: CASSSVVNYGYTF; clone size: NA; V gene: TRBV19; J gene: TRBJ1-2; D gene: NA
CDR3 DNA: TGTGCCAGCAGCGTAGACCCCATCCCCCGACAGGGCCGGTTCGGCTACACCTTC; CDR3 protein: CASSVDPIPRQGRFGYTF; clone size: NA; V gene: TRBV9; J gene: TRBJ1-2; D gene: TRBD1
CDR3 DNA: TGTGCCAGCAGCTTAGTCCACGGGGAACCCCTCCTTTTCGATGAGCAGTTCTTC; CDR3 protein: CASSLVHGEPLLFDEQFF; clone size: NA; V gene: TRBV7-9; J gene: TRBJ2-1; D gene: NA
CDR3 DNA: TGTGCCAGTAGTATCGGGGAAGGCTATGGCTACACCTTC; CDR3 protein: CASSIGEGYGYTF; clone size: NA; V gene: TRBV19; J gene: TRBJ1-2; D gene: NA
CDR3 DNA: TGTGCCAGCGCCTCGGACAGATCGAATGAAAAACTGTTTTTT; CDR3 protein: CASASDRSNEKLFF; clone size: NA; V gene: TRBV9; J gene: TRBJ1-4; D gene: NA
CDR3 DNA: TGCAGCGTTGAGTCAGGATGGGGCTACACCTTC; CDR3 protein: CSVESGWGYTF; clone size: NA; V gene: TRBV29-1; J gene: TRBJ1-2; D gene: NA
CDR3 DNA: TGTGCCAGCAGCTTGGCCGCGCCTCGTGCCGGCTACACCTTC; CDR3 protein: CASSLAAPRAGYTF; clone size: NA; V gene: TRBV5-4; J gene: TRBJ1-2; D gene: NA
CDR3 DNA: TGTGCCAGCAGCTCCTCCGGGACAGGGGGCTATGGCTACACCTTC; CDR3 protein: CASSSSGTGGYGYTF; clone size: NA; V gene: TRBV7-3; J gene: TRBJ1-2; D gene: TRBD1
CDR3 DNA: TGTGCCAGCTCACCGGACAGGGAGGGTGAAGCTTTCTTT; CDR3 protein: CASSPDREGEAFF; clone size: NA; V gene: TRBV18; J gene: TRBJ1-1; D gene: TRBD1
CDR3 DNA: TGTGCCAGCAGTGATTGGTTTGGACAGGGAAACACCATATATTTT; CDR3 protein: CASSDWFGQGNTIYF; clone size: NA; V gene: TRBV6-1; J gene: TRBJ1-3; D gene: NA
CDR3 DNA: TGTGCCAGCAGTTACGGGGGCTTGATGAACACTGAAGCTTTCTTT; CDR3 protein: CASSYGGLMNTEAFF; clone size: NA; V gene: TRBV6-5; J gene: TRBJ1-1; D gene: NA
CDR3 DNA: TGTGCCACCCAGAACACCTATGGCTACACCTTC; CDR3 protein: CATQNTYGYTF; clone size: NA; V gene: TRBV6-5; J gene: TRBJ1-2; D gene: NA
CDR3 DNA: TGTGCCAGCAGCTTGGGCAGGGCGGACACTGAAGCTTTCTTT; CDR3 protein: CASSLGRADTEAFF; clone size: NA; V gene: TRBV5-6; J gene: TRBJ1-1; D gene: NA
CDR3 DNA: TGTGCCAGCTCACCGGACAGGGACGGCAATCAGCCCCAGCATTTT; CDR3 protein: CASSPDRDGNQPQHF; clone size: once; V gene: TRBV18; J gene: TRBJ1-5; D gene: TRBD1
CDR3 DNA: TGTGCCAGTAGTGTGAAACAGGGCACTGAGCAGTTCTTC; CDR3 protein: CASSVKQGTEQFF; clone size: NA; V gene: TRBV19; J gene: TRBJ2-1; D gene: NA
CDR3 DNA: TGTGCCAGCAGTTACCGGGACAGGGGGCTTGGCTATGGCTACACCTTC; CDR3 protein: CASSYRDRGLGYGYTF; clone size: NA; V gene: TRBV6-5; J gene: TRBJ1-2; D gene: TRBD1
CDR3 DNA: TGCGCCAGCAGCCAAAACGAGGGCGGGGGCACAGATACGCAGTATTTT; CDR3 protein: CASSQNEGGGTDTQYF; clone size: NA; V gene: TRBV4-1; J gene: TRBJ2-3; D gene: NA
CDR3 DNA: TGCGCCAGCAGCCACCCGGGACTCCTTTACAATGAGCAGTTCTTC; CDR3 protein: CASSHPGLLYNEQFF; clone size: NA; V gene: TRBV4-1; J gene: TRBJ2-1; D gene: NA
CDR3 DNA: TGCAGCGCGCTGTGGCAGGGGGGTGGTCCCCAGCATTTT; CDR3 protein: CSALWQGGGPQHF; clone size: NA; V gene: TRBV29-1; J gene: TRBJ1-5; D gene: TRBD1
CDR3 DNA: TGTGCCAGCAGCTCCGCGGGGTCCACTGAAGCTTTCTTT; CDR3 protein: CASSSAGSTEAFF; clone size: once; V gene: TRBV7-3; J gene: TRBJ1-1; D gene: NA
CDR3 DNA: TGTGCCATCAGTTCGCTAGCGGGTGATACGCAGTATTTT; CDR3 protein: CAISSLAGDTQYF; clone size: NA; V gene: TRBV10-3; J gene: TRBJ2-3; D gene: TRBD2
CDR3 DNA: TGTGCCAGTAGTACTGGGACAGGCTGGGATGAAAAACTGTTTTTT; CDR3 protein: CASSTGTGWDEKLFF; clone size: NA; V gene: TRBV19; J gene: TRBJ1-4; D gene: TRBD1
CDR3 DNA: TGCGCCAGCAGCCAAGTCGCGGAGGGGGCAAGTTCACCCCTCCACTTT; CDR3 protein: CASSQVAEGASSPLHF; clone size: NA; V gene: TRBV4-1; J gene: TRBJ1-6; D gene: TRBD1
CDR3 DNA: TGTGCCAGCAGCTTAAGGCAGGGCCTTGGCTACACCTTC; CDR3 protein: CASSLRQGLGYTF; clone size: NA; V gene: TRBV7-8; J gene: TRBJ1-2; D gene: NA
CDR3 DNA: TGTGCCAGTAAGACAGGCGGTAATAGCAATCAGCCCCAGCATTTT; CDR3 protein: CASKTGGNSNQPQHF; clone size: once; V gene: TRBV19; J gene: TRBJ1-5; D gene: NA
CDR3 DNA: TGCGCCAGCAGGCGCCAGGCTAGCGGGGGGAGTGAGCAGTTCTTC; CDR3 protein: CASRRQASGGSEQFF; clone size: many; V gene: TRBV5-1; J gene: TRBJ2-1; D gene: TRBD2
CDR3 DNA: TGTGCCAGTAGTCCTAAGCTGAACACTGAAGCTTTCTTT; CDR3 protein: CASSPKLNTEAFF; clone size: NA; V gene: TRBV19; J gene: TRBJ1-1; D gene: NA
CDR3 DNA: TGTGCCAGCAGCCCCGCAGGGGGAGGTCGAGGGCAGTACTTC; CDR3 protein: CASSPAGGGRGQYF; clone size: NA; V gene: TRBV7-6; J gene: TRBJ2-7; D gene: NA
CDR3 DNA: TGTGCCACCAGCAGCAGCAGGGGCGGTTGGCAGCCCCAGCATTTT; CDR3 protein: CATSSSRGGWQPQHF; clone size: NA; V gene: TRBV15; J gene: TRBJ1-5; D gene: NA
CDR3 DNA: TGTGCCTGGAGTCCCTTGGAGCTGAGGAACACTGAAGCTTTCTTT; CDR3 protein: CAWSPLELRNTEAFF; clone size: NA; V gene: TRBV30; J gene: TRBJ1-1; D gene: NA
CDR3 DNA: TGCGCCAGCAGCCCGGGTGGCGTGAGGGAAAAACTGTTTTTT; CDR3 protein: CASSPGGVREKLFF; clone size: few; V gene: TRBV5-1; J gene: TRBJ1-4; D gene: NA
CDR3 DNA: TGTGCCAGCAGTGAGGGCAGCAGAAGAAACACCATATATTTT; CDR3 protein: CASSEGSRRNTIYF; clone size: once; V gene: TRBV2; J gene: TRBJ1-3; D gene: NA
CDR3 DNA: TGTGCTAGTGGTTCTCAGTGGAACACTGAAGCTTTCTTT; CDR3 protein: CASGSQWNTEAFF; clone size: NA; V gene: TRBV12-5; J gene: TRBJ1-1; D gene: NA
CDR3 DNA: TGTGCCAGCAGTTCCCCCACAGGGCTCGGTGGAAACACCATATATTTT; CDR3 protein: CASSSPTGLGGNTIYF; clone size: NA; V gene: TRBV28; J gene: TRBJ1-3; D gene: NA
CDR3 DNA: TGTGCCAGCAGCAAGCGTACTAGCGCGATAAGAGAGACCCAGTACTTC; CDR3 protein: CASSKRTSAIRETQYF; clone size: NA; V gene: TRBV21-1; J gene: TRBJ2-5; D gene: NA